The 10 T cell receptor beta chains reported below all come from one sample, sequenced in a study of metastatic and nonmetastatic thyroid tumors (dated by TCRdb to the early 2020s). Before undergoing thyroid surgery, none of the patients had been given any kind of treatment. The library was obtained by PCR. This sample was sequenced with an Illumina HiSeq 4000. TCRdb reanalyzed the raw reads on its own, using fastp at Q25 for trimming and MiXCR for clone calling, and kept in-frame beta chains. The sample profile shows roughly 16,000 clones; 20% to 30% of them were found once. Jointly, the top ten make up about 10% of the sample. Sequenced: adjacent normal tissue. These receptors originate from a female donor with papillary thyroid cancer or a benign thyroid nodule (not recorded which). Some clones in this sample may be carry-over from other donors' samples.

The chain links TRBV5-4 to TRBJ2-5; TRBD1 is a possible D gene (6 bases). CDR3 size: 14 residues. With 0 bases removed from V and 6 bases from J, the gap between germline ends came to 12 bases. Germline loops: CDR1 SGHNT, CDR2 YYREEE (reference sequence). The CDR3 here is CASSLGQGLKTQYF. In DNA, the CDR3 is TGTGCCAGCAGCTTGGGGCAGGGGTTGAAGACCCAGTACTTC.

This chain connects TRBV12-3 or TRBV12-4 to TRBJ2-1; 8 bases are a match to TRBD2. V shed 3 bases, J shed 7 bases, and the junction held 5 bases outside the gene matches. The CDR3 covers 14 residues. The DNA of the CDR3 is TGTGCCAGCAGTTTTCAGCGGGAGACGAATGAGCAGTTCTTC. Encoded protein: CASSFQRETNEQFF.

This chain links TRBV20-1 with TRBJ2-1; TRBD1 agrees at 7 bases. Germline V gene sequence: CDR1 DFQATT, CDR2 SNEGSKA (reference sequence). The CDR3 contains 15 residues. With 5 bases clipped from V and 4 bases from J, the junction kept 11 bases outside the gene matches. In DNA form, the CDR3 reads TGCAGTGCTGCGAAGACCGGGACAGCTTACAATGAGCAGTTCTTC. It codes for CSAAKTGTAYNEQFF.

Regarding this clone: One end of the junction is discordant with germline, which a read error may explain. This chain links TRBV11-2 with TRBJ2-1; TRBD2 matches at 15 bases. The CDR3 totals 15 residues. Per germline, CDR1 SGHAT and CDR2 FQNNGV. The CDR3: CANSQGLAGGNEQFF. The CDR3 DNA is TGTGCCAACAGCCAGGGACTAGCGGGAGGCAATGAGCAGTTCTTC.

The rearrangement links TRBV2 to TRBJ2-1; D is unclear. The CDR3 consists of 14 residues. Germline lookup yields CDR1 SNHLY and CDR2 FYNNEI. Trimming took 3 bases from V and 8 from J, leaving 14 bases between them. CDR3 DNA sequence: TGTGCCAGCAGTGAGGATCTAGTCGGCGATGAGCAGTTCTTC. Residues: CASSEDLVGDEQFF.

This clone was observed a handful of times. The V and J genes are TRBV10-2 and TRBJ1-6, with no clear D. There are 11 residues in the CDR3. V was trimmed by 7 bases and J by 13 bases, leaving 11 bases between them. Germline V lookup: CDR1 WSHSY, CDR2 SAAADI. DNA for the CDR3: TGCGCCAGCACCCACACCGGGCCCCTCCACTTT. Protein sequence: CASTHTGPLHF.

This clone occurred a few times. The chain employs TRBV30 and TRBJ2-7; D is unclear. V lost 3 bases, J lost 5 bases, and 14 bases lay in between. From germline, CDR1 is GTSNPN and CDR2 SVGIG (reference sequence). The CDR3 consists of 13 residues. CDR3 bases: TGTGCCTGGAGCCGTTTGGGAAACGACGAGCAGTACTTC. Translation gives CAWSRLGNDEQYF.

This clone was counted between two and nine times. The chain couples TRBV6-1 to TRBJ2-7; D remains unclear. The germline gives CDR1 MNHNS, CDR2 SASEGT. The V gene lost 2 bases and the J gene lost 4 bases, with 3 bases spanning the gap. CDR3 length: 11 residues. The CDR3 sequence is CASSERYEQYF. In nucleotides, the CDR3 is TGTGCCAGCAGTGAAAGATACGAGCAGTACTTC.

This clone is classed as large (0.1 to 1%). The chain links TRBV6-1 to TRBJ1-5; 9 bases are a match to TRBD1. From germline, CDR1 is MNHNS and CDR2 SASEGT. V trimming: 5 bases; J trimming: 5 bases; junction bases outside the gene matches: 7. There are 15 residues in the CDR3. This chain's CDR3 is CASSSGTGLYQPQHF. The CDR3 region has the DNA TGTGCCAGCAGTTCCGGGACAGGGCTTTATCAGCCCCAGCATTTT.

By its share, this clone is large. The V gene is TRBV2, the J gene TRBJ2-7; D gene unclear. The CDR3 runs to 13 residues. Between the trimmed V and J ends, which lost 4 bases and 3 bases, there was a span of 10 bases. Germline lookup yields CDR1 SNHLY and CDR2 FYNNEI. CDR3 loop: CASSGIRGYEQYF. As DNA, the CDR3 is TGTGCCAGCAGTGGTATTAGAGGCTACGAGCAGTACTTC.